This T cell receptor (beta chain) was profiled in a study of PD-L1 blockade in urothelial cancer. Study background: At 3 weeks (second dose) and 6 weeks after starting treatment, blood was analyzed.

Germline trimming cut 2 bases from V and 5 bases from J; bases unmatched to any gene: 6. The germline gives CDR1 WSHSY, CDR2 SAAADI. The CDR3 has 15 amino acids. The protocol was immunoSEQ multiplex PCR, while the TCRdb copy is restricted to in-frame clones and leaves out a portion. The data contain around 22,000 clones, around 88% of them seen just once; the ten biggest clones take up just over 3%. This chain uses TRBV10-2 with TRBJ2-3; TRBD1 aligns across 8 bases. The specimen comprised PBMCs, sampled around atezolizumab (anti-PD-L1) treatment. The sequence was obtained from a man aged 45 to 65 with urothelial cancer. CDR3 in amino acids: CASSERQGARDTQYF. CDR3 coding DNA: TGCGCCAGCAGTGAGAGGCAGGGGGCGAGAGATACGCAGTATTTT.